These T cell receptor beta chains were read from a single sample in a study of T cell responses to AZD1222 COVID-19 vaccine. Sequenced by immunoSEQ multiplex PCR; TCRdb stores in-frame clones only, minus some. In the table there are over 100,000 clones, 70% to 90% of which are singletons. Sample: peripheral blood, taken on day 0 of AZD1222 vaccination. These receptors originate from an adult in good health. Both conserved end residues are part of each CDR3. Fields, in order: V gene, D gene, J gene, clone size, CDR3 DNA, CDR3 protein. A D gene is named only where the DNA matches it firmly. The listing skips clone size in some rows; elsewhere it reads once, few, many or a size class.

>TRBV18|.|TRBJ1-2|.
TGTGCCAGCTCCGGACCAGAAACTAACTATGGCTACACCTTC
CASSGPETNYGYTF
>TRBV11-2|TRBD1|TRBJ1-1|.
TGTGCCAGCAGTACAGGGGGCGTTGCTTTCTTT
CASSTGGVAFF
>TRBV7-9|TRBD1|TRBJ2-1|.
TGTGCCAGCAGCCTTGAGGACAGGGGGCCCAATGAGCAGTTCTTC
CASSLEDRGPNEQFF
>TRBV13|.|TRBJ1-2|.
TGTGCCAGCAGCCTCCGGACAGTGCGGGATGGCTACACCTTC
CASSLRTVRDGYTF
>TRBV7-8|.|TRBJ1-5|.
TGTGCCAGCAGCTTGGACAGCCCTTACCTCCCCAGCAATCAGCCCCAGCATTTT
CASSLDSPYLPSNQPQHF
>TRBV7-6|TRBD2|TRBJ2-3|.
TGTGCCAGCAGCCTCTTAGCGGGGGGCACAGATACGCAGTATTTT
CASSLLAGGTDTQYF
>TRBV5-1|TRBD1|TRBJ1-5|.
TGCGCCAGCAGCCCGGGACAGACAAATAGCAATCAGCCCCAGCATTTT
CASSPGQTNSNQPQHF
>TRBV6-1|TRBD2|TRBJ2-7|once
TGTGCCAGCAGTTTGTCCGGGGGGGCCCACGAGCAGTACTTC
CASSLSGGAHEQYF
>TRBV29-1|TRBD2|TRBJ2-2|.
TGCAGCGCCTCTAGCGGGGGGACCGGGGAGCTGTTTTTT
CSASSGGTGELFF
>TRBV18|TRBD1|TRBJ1-1|.
TGTGCCAGCTCACGACTGACAGGGGGGGATAGTAACACTGAAGCTTTCTTT
CASSRLTGGDSNTEAFF
>TRBV2|.|TRBJ2-7|.
TGTGCCAGCAGCGGCGGGACAGCTACCTACGAGCAGTACTTC
CASSGGTATYEQYF
>TRBV18|TRBD1|TRBJ1-2|.
TGTGCCAGCTCACCAGGGATCGGACAGGGGGCGAGTTATGGCTACACCTTC
CASSPGIGQGASYGYTF
>TRBV7-4|.|TRBJ2-3|.
TGTGCCAGCAGCCGTGGGGGCGGGGCGATCACAGATACGCAGTATTTT
CASSRGGGAITDTQYF
>TRBV28|.|TRBJ1-1|.
TGTGCCAGCATTCCTGCGGGGACTGAAGCTTTCTTT
CASIPAGTEAFF
>TRBV3-1/TRBV3-2|TRBD1|TRBJ1-3|.
TGTGCCAGCAGTCCCACAGGGGGCGTCGCTGGAAACACCATATATTTT
CASSPTGGVAGNTIYF
>TRBV19|.|TRBJ1-5|.
TGTGCCAGTAGGGTGGCAAGGTTTCAGCCCCAGCATTTT
CASRVARFQPQHF
>TRBV6-6|TRBD1|TRBJ1-1|.
TGTGCCAGCAGTCGTCGACAGAACAGGGGCCGGAACACTGAAGCTTTCTTT
CASSRRQNRGRNTEAFF
>TRBV19|TRBD2|TRBJ2-3|.
TGTGCCAGTAGTATAGAGGAAGCGGGGGTCACAGATACGCAGTATTTT
CASSIEEAGVTDTQYF
>TRBV27|TRBD2|TRBJ2-1|.
TGTGCCAGCACTAAACTAGCGGGGGATGAGCAGTTCTTC
CASTKLAGDEQFF
>TRBV9|.|TRBJ1-2|.
TGTGCCAGCAGCGTAGCGGGGGCCAACTATGGCTACACCTTC
CASSVAGANYGYTF
>TRBV5-4|.|TRBJ1-2|.
TGTGCCAGCCGGCTGGGGTTCGGCTACACCTTC
CASRLGFGYTF
>TRBV7-3|.|TRBJ2-3|once
TGTGCCAGCAGCCCAGGGGGGGGAGCCACAGATACGCAGTATTTT
CASSPGGGATDTQYF
>TRBV19|.|TRBJ2-1|.
TGTGCCAGTAGTAGGGTACTGGCCAGCCCTGAGCAGTTCTTC
CASSRVLASPEQFF
>TRBV3-1/TRBV3-2|.|TRBJ1-2|.
TGTGCCAGCAGCCGTGACGGGGCCCGACCTATAGTCTACACCTTC
CASSRDGARPIVYTF
>TRBV6-2/TRBV6-3|.|TRBJ1-2|.
TGTGCCAGCAGTTACCGGCAAGGGGACTATGGCTACACCTTC
CASSYRQGDYGYTF
>TRBV2|.|TRBJ2-5|.
TGTGCCAGCAGTCAGATTCAAGAGACCCAGTACTTC
CASSQIQETQYF
>TRBV11-2|.|TRBJ1-1|.
TGTGCCAGCAGCTTAGTAAGGGGCCTGAACACTGAAGCTTTCTTT
CASSLVRGLNTEAFF